This entry lists 10 T cell receptor beta chains sequenced from one sample in a study of spatial heterogeneity in lung cancer. TCRdb re-called the 5' RACE reads through MiXCR, storing one row per CDR3 protein. The table shows under 80,000 distinct CDR3 sequences, with approximately 6.3% occurring only once. Noted time point: sample taken at primary tumor resection. The sample here was PBMCs, taken at surgery. Every receptor here comes from a female donor with early-stage non-small cell lung cancer.

In its sample, this clonotype was seen many times. The chain joins TRBV3-1 to TRBJ1-1, with D possibly matching TRBD1 (6 bases). The germline V gene encodes CDR1 LGHDT and CDR2 YNNKEL (reference sequence). V was pared by 0 bases and J by 9 bases, with 14 bases between. This CDR3 contains 14 residues. The CDR3 region is CASSQDRAGEKAFF. In DNA, the CDR3 is TGTGCCAGCAGCCAAGATCGGGCAGGGGAAAAAGCTTTCTTT.

This clonotype was counted a few times. The rearrangement links TRBV12-3 or TRBV12-4 to TRBJ1-5; 7 bases fit TRBD1. The ends lost 6 bases at V and 6 bases at J; junction bases unmatched: 14. The CDR3 extends over 16 amino acids. CDR3 sequence reads: CASSGARQGIGQPQHF. The CDR3 DNA reads TGTGCCAGCAGCGGAGCTAGACAGGGAATCGGTCAGCCCCAGCATTTT.

This chain uses TRBV7-9 with TRBJ1-1; 10 bases line up with TRBD1. Germline V gives CDR1 SEHNR, CDR2 FQNEAQ (reference sequence). After removal of 5 bases from V and 10 bases from J, the junction contained 7 bases not matched to a gene. The CDR3 spans 13 residues. CDR3 sequence reads: CASSPPGDRGAFF. The CDR3 DNA reads TGTGCCAGCAGCCCCCCCGGGGACAGGGGAGCTTTCTTT.

This clonotype came up many times. The chain carries TRBV2 and TRBJ2-1, with D unresolved. The CDR3 length is 15 residues. V dropped 7 bases and J dropped 3 bases, with 16 bases sitting between them. From germline, CDR1 is SNHLY and CDR2 FYNNEI. CDR3 amino acids: CASTSGPGYYNEQFF. Here the CDR3 DNA reads TGTGCCAGCACCTCAGGCCCAGGATACTACAATGAGCAGTTCTTC.

In its sample, this clonotype was seen many times. The chain links TRBV12-3 or TRBV12-4 to TRBJ1-5; a possible D gene is TRBD1 (6 bases). CDR3 length equals 16 residues. The V end lost 4 bases, the J end lost 4 bases, and 17 bases lay between the germline ends. The CDR3: CASSWGAGVWNQPQHF. For the CDR3, the DNA is TGTGCCAGCAGTTGGGGTGCAGGGGTGTGGAATCAGCCCCAGCATTTT.

The chain joins TRBV7-9 to TRBJ1-6, with D uncertain. The germline V and J ends were trimmed by 7 bases and 13 bases, with 17 bases remaining between them. The CDR3 sequence is 13 residues long. Germline V CDR1 and CDR2: SEHNR, FQNEAQ (reference sequence). The CDR3 here is CASTLLGLKPLHF. CDR3 sequence (DNA): TGTGCCAGCACCCTCTTAGGACTGAAGCCCCTCCACTTT.

This clonotype was counted at least ten times. The chain is built from TRBV28 and TRBJ2-3; 8 bases line up with TRBD1. CDR1 and CDR2 (germline): MDHEN, SYDVKM. The CDR3 is made up of 15 amino acids. J gave up 6 bases and V 7 bases, and 12 bases lay outside the gene matches. CDR3 in amino acids: CASKLMGQVPDTQYF. The CDR3 bases are TGTGCCAGCAAGCTTATGGGACAGGTCCCCGATACGCAGTATTTT. Combining the CDR3 with reference TRBV28 and TRBJ2-3 gives the whole variable domain DVKVTQSSRYLVKRTGEKVFLECVQDMDHENMFWYRQDPGLGLRLIYFSYDVKMKEKGDIPEGYSVSREKKERFSLILESASTNQTSMYLCASKLMGQVPDTQYFGPGTRLTVL.

The chain couples TRBV29-1 to TRBJ1-2; TRBD1 matches 9 bases. The V gene end was trimmed by 7 bases and the J gene end by 4 bases; junction bases not matched to a gene: 7. Germline V CDR1 and CDR2: SQVTM, ANQGSEA. The CDR3 contains 13 residues. The CDR3 DNA is TGCAGCGCTAGGGACAGGGCCCGCTATGGCTACACCTTC. As protein: CSARDRARYGYTF.

This clonotype appeared a few times. The chain joins TRBV6-2 or TRBV6-3 to TRBJ2-1; D may be TRBD2 (6 bases). The V end was cut by 4 bases, the J end by 7 bases, with 14 bases between. This CDR3 comprises 14 residues. CDR1 and CDR2 from the germline V gene are MNHEY and SVGEGT. As DNA, the CDR3 is TGTGCCAGCAGTTTGCCGGGACTTCGAAATGAGCAGTTCTTC. It specifies CASSLPGLRNEQFF.

This clonotype has just a few counts. The V gene is TRBV12-3 or TRBV12-4, the J gene TRBJ1-1; 9 bases are shared with TRBD1. V lost 4 bases, J lost 3 bases, and 3 bases stayed unmatched. The CDR3 consists of 14 residues. The DNA for the CDR3 is TGTGCCAGCAGTTGGAGACAGGGGGACACTGAAGCTTTCTTT. It codes for CASSWRQGDTEAFF.